This TCR beta chain is from a study of shared clonotypes between healthy human individuals. Notes on the study in general: Between a handful of donors, naive CD4 clonotypes were shared at a level of around 5.1%.

Sequenced by immunoSEQ multiplex PCR; TCRdb stores in-frame clones only, minus some. The data hold about 2.3 million clones, with less than 95% observed a single time. This clone was seen a handful of times. No antigen is known for it. J lost 7 bases, V lost 4 bases, and 8 bases had no gene match. Germline values: CDR1 SGHNT, CDR2 YYREEE (reference sequence). This CDR3 spans 14 amino acids. This clonotype originated in a man younger than 30 in good health. Some clones in this sample may be carry-over from other donors' samples. The material sequenced was naive CD4+ T cells from PBMCs. The subset: CD45RA+ positively selected. This chain connects TRBV5-4 to TRBJ1-1; 9 nucleotides line up with TRBD1. CDR3 DNA: TGTGCCAGCAGCCCCCGGACAGGGGACCTTGAAGCTTTCTTT. It encodes CASSPRTGDLEAFF. Full variable domain (missing parts from reference TRBV5-4 and TRBJ1-1): ETGVTQSPTHLIKTRGQQVTLRCSSQSGHNTVSWYQQALGQGPQFIFQYYREEENGRGNFPPRFSGLQFPNYSSELNVNALELDDSALYLCASSPRTGDLEAFFGQGTRLTVV.